Following are 20 T cell receptor beta chains from one sample sequenced in a study of blood T cell repertoires in COVID-19. Profiled with immunoSEQ multiplex PCR; TCRdb holds only in-frame clones, not every one. The data show about 82,000 clones, about 86% seen once. The sequencing input was peripheral blood. Receptors originate from a man aged 80 or over with acute or convalescent COVID-19.

V usage is TRBV7-9 and J usage is TRBJ2-1; D possibly corresponds to TRBD2 (6 bases). V was trimmed by 5 bases and J by 0 bases, leaving 14 bases between them. The germline V gene has CDR1 SEHNR and CDR2 FQNEAQ (reference sequence). CDR3 length: 16 residues. CDR3 protein: CASSPPGLSSYNEQFF. The CDR3, as DNA: TGTGCCAGCAGCCCTCCGGGACTGAGCTCCTACAATGAGCAGTTCTTC.

This clone has more than one count but fewer than ten. V and J are TRBV12-3 or TRBV12-4 and TRBJ2-3, with D perhaps TRBD2 (5 bases). Trimming pared 8 bases from V and 5 bases from J, leaving 14 bases between. The CDR3 runs to 13 residues. In DNA form, the CDR3 reads TGTGCCAGCCGGACTGCCCGCCAAGATACGCAGTATTTT. Protein product: CASRTARQDTQYF.

J is TRBJ1-3 and V is TRBV9; no firm D call. V was cut by 4 bases and J by 6 bases, with 8 bases left in between. The CDR3 runs to 12 residues. CDR1 is SGDLS and CDR2 is YYNGEE in the germline V gene. The DNA for the CDR3 is TGTGCCAGCAGCCAAGTAGCAAACACCATATATTTT. Translating gives CASSQVANTIYF.

The J gene is TRBJ1-6, the V gene TRBV19; possibly TRBD1 for D (5 bases). The CDR3 is 13 residues long. Germline CDR1 LNHDA, CDR2 SQIVND (reference sequence). Between the trimmed V and J ends, which lost 9 bases and 4 bases, there was a span of 10 bases. CDR3 amino acids: CASGHPYNSPLHF. CDR3 bases: TGTGCCAGCGGACACCCATATAATTCACCCCTCCACTTT.

This clone was seen more than once but under ten times. This chain connects TRBV4-1 to TRBJ2-1, with 8 bases lining up with TRBD2. Trimming took 0 bases from V and 6 from J; bases not matched to a gene: 10. The CDR3 extends over 17 amino acids. Germline CDR1 and CDR2: MGHRA and YSYEKL. CDR3: CASSQEAGGGGINEQFF. The CDR3 nucleotides are TGCGCCAGCAGCCAAGAGGCGGGAGGAGGGGGAATCAATGAGCAGTTCTTC.

The chain links TRBV19 to TRBJ2-3; TRBD1 might be the D (6 bases). Germline CDR1 LNHDA, CDR2 SQIVND (reference sequence). The CDR3 has 16 amino acids. V was trimmed by 5 bases and J by 6 bases, leaving 21 bases between them. CDR3: CASSSPPGVIGDTQYF. The DNA for the CDR3 is TGTGCCAGTAGTTCACCGCCAGGGGTAATAGGCGATACGCAGTATTTT. Based on the CDR3 plus reference TRBV19 and TRBJ2-3, the full variable domain is DGGITQSPKYLFRKEGQNVTLSCEQNLNHDAMYWYRQDPGQGLRLIYYSQIVNDFQKGDIAEGYSVSREKKESFPLTVTSAQKNPTAFYLCASSSPPGVIGDTQYFGPGTRLTVL.

CDR3 nucleotide sequence: TGCGCCAGCAGCTTGGGACAGGGGGCGTCAGAAAAACTGTTTTTT. Translation gives CASSLGQGASEKLFF. The chain couples TRBV5-1 to TRBJ1-4; 10 bases agree with TRBD1. The CDR3 contains 15 residues. Trimming at V came to 0 bases and at J to 8 bases, leaving 4 bases not matched to a gene. CDR1 is SGHRS and CDR2 is YFSETQ in the germline V gene.

CDR3 sequence reads: CASIGQGSTDTQYF. The CDR3 DNA follows: TGTGCCAGCATCGGTCAGGGGTCGACAGATACGCAGTATTTT. The V gene is TRBV28, the J gene TRBJ2-3; D might be TRBD1 (6 bases). The CDR3 runs 14 residues. V was cut by 7 bases and J by 3 bases, with 14 bases left in between. CDR1 is MDHEN, CDR2 SYDVKM, per germline.

This sequence joins TRBV7-9 and TRBJ1-4; D remains unclear. V lost 1 base, J lost 7 bases, and 13 bases lay in between. The CDR3 totals 15 residues. Germline CDR1 is SEHNR and CDR2 is FQNEAQ (reference sequence). In DNA form, the CDR3 reads TGTGCCAGCAGCTTAGTATCGGGGTTCAGTGAAAAACTGTTTTTT. Translated: CASSLVSGFSEKLFF.

The chain uses TRBV5-1 and TRBJ1-2; 7 nucleotides align to TRBD1. The CDR3 runs to 12 residues. J gave up 8 bases and V 3 bases, and 4 bases lay outside the gene matches. CDR1 is SGHRS and CDR2 is YFSETQ in the germline V gene. CDR3 protein: CASSSEGAGYTF. The CDR3 DNA reads TGCGCCAGCAGCTCGGAGGGGGCCGGCTACACCTTC.

This chain uses TRBV29-1 with TRBJ1-1; no clear D gene. CDR3 length: 10 residues. The germline V and J ends were trimmed by 5 bases and 2 bases, with 3 bases remaining between them. Looked up from germline, CDR1 is SQVTM and CDR2 is ANQGSEA. CDR3 in amino acids: CSVTNTEAFF. Here the CDR3 DNA reads TGCAGCGTTACAAACACTGAAGCTTTCTTT.

The chain is built from TRBV18 and TRBJ2-2; 7 bases map to TRBD2. CDR1 is KGHSH, CDR2 LQKENI, per germline. This CDR3 contains 17 residues. V trimming: 3 bases; J trimming: 4 bases; junction bases outside the gene matches: 11. In DNA, the CDR3 is TGTGCCAGCTCACCCTCTAGCGGACCCCCGGCCACCGGGGAGCTGTTTTTT. It is translated as CASSPSSGPPATGELFF. The variable domain in full, completed from reference TRBV18 and TRBJ2-2, reads NAGVMQNPRHLVRRRGQEARLRCSPMKGHSHVYWYRQLPEEGLKFMVYLQKENIIDESGMPKERFSAEFPKEGPSILRIQQVVRGDSAAYFCASSPSSGPPATGELFFGEGSRLTVL.

In regard to this clone: Distinct nucleotide sequences in the sample also encode this CDR3. The rearrangement uses TRBV5-1 and TRBJ2-1, with 9 bases identical to TRBD2. Trimming at V came to 2 bases and at J to 0 bases, leaving 0 bases not matched to a gene. The germline gives CDR1 SGHRS, CDR2 YFSETQ. The CDR3 length is 15 residues. Here the CDR3 DNA reads TGCGCCAGCAGCTTACTAGCGGGCTCCTACAATGAGCAGTTCTTC. Translated, it gives CASSLLAGSYNEQFF.

The genes are TRBV7-3 and TRBJ2-5, with TRBD1 matching over 9 bases. Germline CDR1 SGHTA, CDR2 FQGTGA. Trimming took 5 bases from V and 4 from J; bases not matched to a gene: 2. The CDR3 has 13 amino acids. The CDR3 protein is CASSRDRAETQYF. The CDR3 DNA follows: TGTGCCAGCAGCAGGGACAGGGCAGAGACCCAGTACTTC.

The chain couples TRBV6-4 to TRBJ2-2; D not resolved. The CDR3 spans 14 residues. Germline CDR1 is MRHNA and CDR2 is SNTAGT. V dropped 5 bases and J dropped 0 bases, with 7 bases sitting between them. CDR3 loop: CASSTSPNTGELFF. The CDR3, as DNA: TGTGCCAGCAGTACGAGTCCGAACACCGGGGAGCTGTTTTTT.

The genes are TRBV27 and TRBJ2-2, with D possibly being TRBD1 (5 bases). The CDR3 spans 14 residues. CDR1 is MNHEY and CDR2 is SMNVEV in the germline V gene (reference sequence). The V gene lost 8 bases and the J gene lost 0 bases, with 10 bases spanning the gap. The CDR3 here is CASYDRANTGELFF. The CDR3 nucleotides read TGTGCCAGCTACGACAGAGCGAACACCGGGGAGCTGTTTTTT.

The rearrangement joins TRBV28 to TRBJ2-7, with 7 bases lining up with TRBD2. Looked up from germline, CDR1 is MDHEN and CDR2 is SYDVKM. V shed 3 bases and J 0 bases; nucleotides not matched to a gene: 5. The CDR3 contains 15 residues. CDR3 protein: CASSLIGEGSYEQYF. CDR3 DNA sequence: TGTGCCAGCAGTTTGATAGGGGAGGGCTCCTACGAGCAGTACTTC.

The chain joins TRBV5-1 to TRBJ2-3; 8 bases align to TRBD2. The V gene end was trimmed by 8 bases and the J gene end by 2 bases; junction bases not matched to a gene: 7. Germline CDR1 SGHRS, CDR2 YFSETQ. This CDR3 contains 14 residues. CDR3 sequence: CASKLAVHTDTQYF. In DNA form, the CDR3 reads TGCGCCAGTAAACTAGCGGTCCACACAGATACGCAGTATTTT.

By sample fraction, this clone is medium-sized (0.01 to 0.1%). At the DNA level, this CDR3 is encoded by other sequences in the same sample as well. As DNA, the CDR3 is TGTGCCAGCAGCCAAGACCTACTAGCGGCCTACAATGAGCAGTTCTTC. This codes for CASSQDLLAAYNEQFF. This chain connects TRBV3-1 (or the pseudogene TRBV3-2) to TRBJ2-1; 8 bases are a match to TRBD2. Losses at the gene ends were 0 bases for V and 2 bases for J; bases not matched to a gene: 3. CDR1 and CDR2 from the germline V gene are LGHDT and YNNKEL (reference sequence). The CDR3 length is 16 residues.

This clone was recorded only once. The genes are TRBV30 and TRBJ1-5; 10 bases are shared with TRBD1. The ends lost 4 bases at V and 1 base at J; junction bases unmatched: 4. The CDR3 sequence is 15 residues long. From germline, CDR1 is GTSNPN and CDR2 SVGIG (reference sequence). The CDR3 is CAWTRQGASNQPQHF. The CDR3, as DNA: TGTGCCTGGACAAGACAGGGGGCGAGCAATCAGCCCCAGCATTTT.